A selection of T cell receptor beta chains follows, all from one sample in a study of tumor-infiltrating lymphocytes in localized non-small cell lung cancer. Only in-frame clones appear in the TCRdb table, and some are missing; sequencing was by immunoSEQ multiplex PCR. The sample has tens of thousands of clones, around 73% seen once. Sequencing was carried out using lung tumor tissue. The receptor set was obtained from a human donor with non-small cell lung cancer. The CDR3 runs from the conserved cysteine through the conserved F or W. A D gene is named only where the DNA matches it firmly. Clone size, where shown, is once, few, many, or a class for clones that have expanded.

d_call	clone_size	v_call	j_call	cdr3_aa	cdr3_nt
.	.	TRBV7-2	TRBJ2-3	CASSLELGPADTQYF	TGTGCCAGCAGCTTAGAGCTAGGACCCGCAGATACGCAGTATTTT
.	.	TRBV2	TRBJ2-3	CASNLGTQAQYF	TGTGCCAGCAACCTCGGGACACAGGCGCAGTATTTT
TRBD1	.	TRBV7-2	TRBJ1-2	CASSRSTGIGYTF	TGTGCCAGCAGCCGATCGACAGGGATCGGCTACACCTTC
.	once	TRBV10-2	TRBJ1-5	CASMTGDQPQHF	TGCGCCAGCATGACAGGAGATCAGCCCCAGCATTTT
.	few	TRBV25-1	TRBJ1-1	CASSDLGRSSEAFF	TGTGCCAGCAGTGACTTGGGCAGATCCTCTGAAGCTTTCTTT
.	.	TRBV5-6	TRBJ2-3	CASSVQLTDTQYF	TGTGCCAGCAGCGTACAGTTGACAGATACGCAGTATTTT
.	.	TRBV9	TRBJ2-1	CASSVASGDEQFF	TGTGCCAGCAGCGTAGCTTCGGGCGATGAGCAGTTCTTC
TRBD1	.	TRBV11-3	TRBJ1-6	CASSHLGQGNSPLHF	TGTGCCAGCAGCCATCTGGGACAGGGTAATTCACCCCTCCACTTT
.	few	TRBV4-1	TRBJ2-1	CASSQDPGHEQFF	TGCGCCAGCAGCCAAGACCCGGGGCATGAGCAGTTCTTC
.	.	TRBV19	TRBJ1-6	CASSIDRYNSPLHF	TGTGCCAGTAGTATAGATCGCTACAACTCACCCCTCCACTTT
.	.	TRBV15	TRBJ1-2	CATSRGAARGVNYGYTF	TGTGCCACCAGCAGAGGAGCCGCAAGAGGGGTTAACTATGGCTACACCTTC
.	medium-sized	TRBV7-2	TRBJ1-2	CASSLTVDYGYTF	TGTGCCAGCAGCCTGACAGTGGATTATGGCTACACCTTC
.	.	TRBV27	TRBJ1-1	CASSYREDTEAFF	TGTGCCAGCAGCTACCGGGAGGACACTGAAGCTTTCTTT
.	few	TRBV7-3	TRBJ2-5	CASSADPQETQYF	TGTGCCAGCAGCGCGGATCCGCAAGAGACCCAGTACTTC
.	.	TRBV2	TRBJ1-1	CASSASQVNTEAFF	TGTGCCAGCAGTGCTTCACAGGTGAACACTGAAGCTTTCTTT
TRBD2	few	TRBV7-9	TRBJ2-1	CASSPSGGDYNEQFF	TGTGCCAGCAGCCCAAGCGGGGGGGACTACAATGAGCAGTTCTTC
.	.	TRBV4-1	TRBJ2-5	CASSLGLEGATQYF	TGCGCCAGCAGCCTGGGACTGGAGGGGGCAACCCAGTACTTC
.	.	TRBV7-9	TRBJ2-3	CASSPGVASTDTQYF	TGTGCCAGCAGCCCGGGTGTGGCTAGCACAGATACGCAGTATTTT
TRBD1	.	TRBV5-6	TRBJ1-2	CASSSYGTEDGYTF	TGTGCCAGCAGCTCCTACGGGACAGAGGATGGCTACACCTTC
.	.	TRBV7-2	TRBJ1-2	CASSLVYNYGYTF	TGTGCCAGCAGCTTAGTGTATAACTATGGCTACACCTTC
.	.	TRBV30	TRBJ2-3	CAWMGVDTQYF	TGTGCCTGGATGGGTGTCGATACGCAGTATTTT
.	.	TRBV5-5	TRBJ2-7	CASSLGSSTEYF	TGTGCCAGCAGCTTGGGCTCCTCGACTGAGTACTTC